A single sample is the source of the 5 T cell receptor beta chains below, sequenced in a study of beta chain features in type 1 diabetes. The whole isolated RNA underwent reverse transcription, so sequencing captured expressed TCRB transcripts. TCRdb keeps only in-frame clones here, not all; method: immunoSEQ multiplex PCR. This sample has about 320,000 clones; around 15% occur once, and the top ten carry approximately 6.7%. Sequences were obtained from central memory CD4+ T cells from blood. The receptors shown here come from a man aged 30 to 45 in good health.

This clone turned up a few times. The chain links TRBV13 to TRBJ1-1; TRBD1 might be the D (5 bases). The CDR3 is made up of 12 amino acids. The V gene lost 5 bases and the J gene lost 6 bases, with 10 bases spanning the gap. The V gene's germline CDR1 is PRHDT and CDR2 FYEKMQ (reference sequence). CDR3: CASSRQSAEAFF. Written as DNA, the CDR3 is TGTGCCAGCAGCCGACAGAGCGCTGAAGCTTTCTTT.

This clone appeared many times. J is TRBJ2-5 and V is TRBV6-6; a possible D gene is TRBD2 (5 bases). The germline gives CDR1 MNHNY, CDR2 SVGAGI (reference sequence). The CDR3 extends over 16 amino acids. V was cut by 0 bases and J by 5 bases, with 16 bases left in between. This CDR3 reads CASSYSKPGLGETQYF. The CDR3 nucleotides read TGTGCCAGCAGTTACTCAAAACCGGGGTTAGGGGAGACCCAGTACTTC.

The chain recombines TRBV28 with TRBJ1-6; tentatively, D is TRBD1 (5 bases). Per germline, CDR1 MDHEN and CDR2 SYDVKM. The V end lost 2 bases, the J end lost 7 bases, and 9 bases lay between the germline ends. The CDR3 runs to 14 residues. This CDR3 reads CASSLGGLNSPLHF. The CDR3 DNA is TGTGCCAGCAGTTTAGGGGGTCTAAATTCACCCCTCCACTTT.

V usage is TRBV19 and J usage is TRBJ1-4; D is undetermined. Trimming pared 3 bases from V and 0 bases from J, leaving 8 bases between. Per germline, CDR1 LNHDA and CDR2 SQIVND (reference sequence). This CDR3 spans 15 amino acids. The CDR3 DNA reads as TGTGCCAGTAGTATGGATCCTGCAACTAATGAAAAACTGTTTTTT. As protein: CASSMDPATNEKLFF.

This clone appeared many times. This chain joins TRBV25-1 and TRBJ2-4; 8 positions match TRBD1. J was trimmed by 2 bases and V by 4 bases; bases with no gene match: 4. CDR1 is MGHDK, CDR2 SYGVNS, per germline. The CDR3 contains 15 residues. The CDR3 loop is CASSVTGGSKNIQYF. The CDR3 DNA sequence: TGTGCCAGCAGTGTTACAGGGGGTTCCAAAAACATTCAGTACTTC.